The 28 T cell receptor beta chains below were found in one sample sequenced in a study of T cells in Graves' hyperthyroidism and ophthalmopathy. Amplification of TCR beta CDR3 regions was performed using RNA transcripts as template. The HTBI set primed first-round TCR CDR3 RT-PCR. Via MiXCR, TCRdb re-called the multiplex PCR reads, giving one row per CDR3 protein. The sample holds hundreds of thousands of distinct CDR3 sequences, approximately 16% seen once. The sample taken for sequencing was blood. These receptors were taken from a middle-aged woman with Graves' ophthalmopathy.

This clonotype was detected many times. This chain uses TRBV2 with TRBJ2-1, with 9 bases matching TRBD2. Germline loops: CDR1 SNHLY, CDR2 FYNNEI. V lost 3 bases to trimming and J lost 10 bases; unmatched junction nucleotides: 1. CDR3 length equals 12 residues. CDR3 loop: CASSDTSGEQFF. CDR3 nucleotide sequence: TGTGCCAGCAGTGACACTAGCGGGGAGCAGTTCTTC. The whole variable domain, remainder taken from reference TRBV2 and TRBJ2-1, is EPEVTQTPSHQVTQMGQEVILRCVPISNHLYFYWYRQILGQKVEFLVSFYNNEISEKSEIFDDQFSVERPDGSNFTLKIRSTKLEDSAMYFCASSDTSGEQFFGPGTRLTVL.

This clonotype was picked up many times. This chain uses TRBV10-2 with TRBJ1-5; no reliable D call. The V and J ends lost 0 bases and 2 bases respectively, with 5 bases between them. Germline assignment: CDR1 WSHSY and CDR2 SAAADI. CDR3 length: 14 residues. The chain's CDR3 is CASSESGRNQPQHF. In DNA, the CDR3 is TGCGCCAGCAGTGAGTCGGGTCGCAATCAGCCCCAGCATTTT.

This clonotype was detected many times. The chain joins TRBV28 to TRBJ1-5; D possibly corresponds to TRBD1 (5 bases). V shed 5 bases and J shed 3 bases, with 11 bases lying between them. CDR1 is MDHEN, CDR2 SYDVKM, per germline. The CDR3 consists of 14 residues. The CDR3 DNA follows: TGTGCCAGCAGTGGAGGGGCTATCAATCAGCCCCAGCATTTT. Residues: CASSGGAINQPQHF.

There are a few counts of this clonotype. V gene TRBV7-9 combines with J gene TRBJ2-1; either TRBD1 or TRBD2 may fit D (5 bases each). The CDR3 covers 15 residues. Between the trimmed V and J ends, which lost 5 bases and 0 bases, there was a span of 11 bases. Germline CDR1 is SEHNR and CDR2 is FQNEAQ (reference sequence). Here the CDR3 reads CASSGGKGSYNEQFF. In DNA, the CDR3 is TGTGCCAGCAGCGGGGGAAAGGGCTCCTACAATGAGCAGTTCTTC.

The rearrangement uses TRBV12-5 and TRBJ1-5; a weak D match, TRBD1 (5 bases). Looked up from germline, CDR1 is LGHNT and CDR2 is FRNRAP. Trimming left V 7 bases short and J 5 bases short, with 21 bases between. The length of the CDR3 is 16 residues. CDR3 sequence (DNA): TGTGCTAGTGCCCTCCTGATCGGGGACTTCTATCAGCCCCAGCATTTT. Translating gives CASALLIGDFYQPQHF. Full variable domain (missing parts from reference TRBV12-5 and TRBJ1-5): DARVTQTPRHKVTEMGQEVTMRCQPILGHNTVFWYRQTMMQGLELLAYFRNRAPLDDSGMPKDRFSAEMPDATLATLKIQPSEPRDSAVYFCASALLIGDFYQPQHFGDGTRLSIL.

This clonotype was seen many times. J is TRBJ1-1 and V is TRBV12-3 or TRBV12-4; TRBD1 matches at 11 bases. The V gene end was trimmed by 6 bases and the J gene end by 4 bases; junction bases not matched to a gene: 4. The CDR3 extends over 14 amino acids. The chain's CDR3 is CASSLGTGGTEAFF. As DNA, the CDR3 is TGTGCCAGCAGCCTTGGGACAGGGGGCACTGAAGCTTTCTTT.

The chain joins TRBV12-3 or TRBV12-4 to TRBJ2-1, with D possibly TRBD1 on 6 matching bases. The CDR3 is 16 residues long. V lost 3 bases, J lost 3 bases, and 15 bases lay in between. This CDR3 reads CASSFQTGARYNEQFF. The CDR3 DNA follows: TGTGCCAGCAGTTTTCAGACAGGCGCGCGCTACAATGAGCAGTTCTTC.

J is TRBJ1-1 and V is TRBV7-9; TRBD1 aligns across 8 bases. Germline V gene sequence: CDR1 SEHNR, CDR2 FQNEAQ (reference sequence). Germline trimming cut 0 bases from V and 4 bases from J; bases unmatched to any gene: 7. This CDR3 spans 16 amino acids. CDR3: CASSLAQGAQVTEAFF. As DNA, the CDR3 is TGTGCCAGCAGCTTAGCGCAGGGGGCGCAGGTCACTGAAGCTTTCTTT.

This clonotype was recorded a few times. The junction shows a germline mismatch at one end, possibly a read error. This chain links TRBV20-1 with TRBJ2-4, with a weak D call TRBD1 (7 bases). Germline-derived CDR1 and CDR2 are DFQATT and SNEGSKA (reference sequence). This CDR3 is 13 amino acids long. CDR3 loop: CGARRQGGNIQYF. In DNA form, the CDR3 reads TGCGGTGCCAGGAGGCAGGGGGGAAACATTCAGTACTTC.

The sample holds many counts of this clonotype. J is TRBJ2-5 and V is TRBV20-1, with no clear D. This CDR3 contains 13 residues. CDR1 and CDR2 (germline): DFQATT, SNEGSKA (reference sequence). The V end was cut by 3 bases, the J end by 5 bases, with 13 bases between. CDR3 region: CSASGMSGETQYF. Written as DNA, the CDR3 is TGCAGTGCTAGTGGTATGAGTGGGGAGACCCAGTACTTC.

This clonotype has just a few counts. This chain uses TRBV28 with TRBJ2-2; D possibly corresponds to TRBD2 (6 bases). The CDR3 contains 15 residues. The germline CDR1 and CDR2 sequences are MDHEN and SYDVKM. The V and J ends lost 2 bases and 5 bases respectively, with 12 bases between them. In DNA form, the CDR3 reads TGTGCCAGCAGTTTAGGACCGGGAGAGACCGGGGAGCTGTTTTTT. This sequence encodes CASSLGPGETGELFF.

There are a few counts of this clonotype. The V gene is TRBV11-3, the J gene TRBJ2-1; 7 bases are a match to TRBD1. With V trimmed by 5 bases and J by 2 bases, 9 bases remained unmatched. Germline values: CDR1 SGHNT, CDR2 YENEEA. The CDR3 has 16 amino acids. The CDR3 here is CASSTVTGIAYNEQFF. The CDR3 region has the DNA TGTGCCAGCAGCACAGTGACAGGGATCGCCTACAATGAGCAGTTCTTC.

This sequence joins TRBV28 and TRBJ1-4; a possible D gene is TRBD1 (5 bases). The CDR3 runs to 15 residues. Germline V gene data show CDR1 as MDHEN and CDR2 as SYDVKM. Deletions cut 6 bases from V and 4 bases from J, with 15 bases between. In nucleotides, the CDR3 is TGTGCCAGCAGAGAGGGAGAGAGGGGTAATGAAAAACTGTTTTTT. The encoded protein is CASREGERGNEKLFF.

Concerning this clonotype itself: This clone may be a read error of a much larger clone one base away. The chain couples TRBV7-8 to TRBJ2-1; tentatively, D is TRBD1 (5 bases). The CDR3 covers 13 residues. Germline V gene data show CDR1 as SGHVS and CDR2 as FQNEAQ. Here the CDR3 reads CTSSWQGYNEQFF. The DNA of the CDR3 is TGTACCAGCAGCTGGCAGGGATACAATGAGCAGTTCTTC.

This clonotype was seen a handful of times. This rearrangement joins TRBV9 to TRBJ2-1; D gene uncertain. The germline CDR1 and CDR2 sequences are SGDLS and YYNGEE. V lost 0 bases and J 6 bases, leaving 4 bases between the germline ends. The CDR3 extends over 12 amino acids. CDR3 nucleotide sequence: TGTGCCAGCAGCGTAGTATTCAATGAGCAGTTCTTC. As protein: CASSVVFNEQFF. Combining the CDR3 with reference TRBV9 and TRBJ2-1 gives the whole variable domain DSGVTQTPKHLITATGQRVTLRCSPRSGDLSVYWYQQSLDQGLQFLIQYYNGEERAKGNILERFSAQQFPDLHSELNLSSLELGDSALYFCASSVVFNEQFFGPGTRLTVL.

This clonotype was counted many times. The chain has TRBV18 and TRBJ2-7; no reliable D call. Trimming took off 1 base at V and 0 bases at J, with 10 bases between the two ends. The CDR3 sequence is 15 residues long. CDR1 and CDR2 (germline): KGHSH, LQKENI. CDR3 region: CASSPRPHSSYEQYF. The CDR3 nucleotides are TGTGCCAGCTCACCACGTCCGCACAGCTCCTACGAGCAGTACTTC. The whole variable domain, remainder taken from reference TRBV18 and TRBJ2-7, is NAGVMQNPRHLVRRRGQEARLRCSPMKGHSHVYWYRQLPEEGLKFMVYLQKENIIDESGMPKERFSAEFPKEGPSILRIQQVVRGDSAAYFCASSPRPHSSYEQYFGPGTRLTVT.

This clonotype showed up just a few times. This chain links TRBV29-1 with TRBJ1-1; 12 bases match TRBD1. The germline CDR1 and CDR2 sequences are SQVTM and ANQGSEA. The CDR3 length is 16 residues. V lost 7 bases, J lost 1 base, and 10 bases stayed unmatched. The CDR3 loop is CSGRGGQGASNTEAFF. As DNA, the CDR3 is TGCAGCGGCCGGGGGGGACAGGGGGCATCGAACACTGAAGCTTTCTTT.

The chain's CDR3 is CASSLPRGFQETQYF. For the CDR3, the DNA is TGTGCCAGCAGCTTACCGAGAGGGTTCCAAGAGACCCAGTACTTC. This rearrangement joins TRBV7-9 to TRBJ2-5; possible D gene TRBD2, 5 bases. V lost 2 bases, J lost 1 base, and 11 bases lay in between. Germline values: CDR1 SEHNR, CDR2 FQNEAQ (reference sequence). This CDR3 region has 15 residues.

This clonotype was detected many times. V and J are TRBV5-1 and TRBJ1-1; TRBD1 matches at 9 bases. This CDR3 has 15 amino acids. Losses at the gene ends were 4 bases for V and 4 bases for J; bases not matched to a gene: 8. Germline CDR1 reads SGHRS; CDR2 reads YFSETQ. The CDR3 DNA follows: TGCGCCAGCAGCCGGAACAGGGGGCAGAGCACTGAAGCTTTCTTT. The encoded protein is CASSRNRGQSTEAFF.

For this clonotype: A much larger clone lies a single base off, so this may be a read error. For the CDR3, the DNA is TGCGGTGCTGACGGGACTAGCCTCTACAATGAGCAGTTCTTC. Its protein product is CGADGTSLYNEQFF. This chain joins TRBV20-1 and TRBJ2-1; 9 bases agree with TRBD2. The germline CDR1 and CDR2 sequences are DFQATT and SNEGSKA (reference sequence). The CDR3 is 14 residues long.

In this sample, this clonotype turned up once. A much larger clone sits a single nucleotide away, making a read error possible. This rearrangement joins TRBV27 to TRBJ1-1, with 7 bases matching TRBD1. The CDR3 loop spans 13 amino acids. The germline gives CDR1 MNHEY, CDR2 SMNVEV (reference sequence). In DNA form, the CDR3 reads TGTGCCAGCAGTTCACAGGGGTTCGGTGAAGCTTCCTTT. Its protein product is CASSSQGFGEASF.

The chain uses TRBV11-2 and TRBJ2-5; 13 bases fit TRBD2. CDR1 and CDR2 (germline): SGHAT, FQNNGV. CDR3 length: 16 residues. With V trimmed by 5 bases and J by 5 bases, 8 bases remained unmatched. The CDR3 DNA reads as TGTGCCAGCAGCCCCGGACTAGCGGGAGATTCTGAGACCCAGTACTTC. This gives the protein CASSPGLAGDSETQYF.

The V call is TRBV19, the J call TRBJ1-5, with 9 bases that match TRBD1. The CDR3 length is 17 residues. The germline gives CDR1 LNHDA, CDR2 SQIVND (reference sequence). V was clipped by 3 bases and J by 2 bases; unmatched bases: 8. CDR3 in amino acids: CASSIPDRGGGNQPQHF. CDR3 nucleotide sequence: TGTGCCAGTAGTATCCCCGACAGGGGGGGTGGCAATCAGCCCCAGCATTTT.

The V call is TRBV2, the J call TRBJ1-6; 11 bases align to TRBD1. The germline V gene encodes CDR1 SNHLY and CDR2 FYNNEI. The J segment lost 3 bases and the V segment lost 6 bases, leaving 4 bases of the junction unmatched. CDR3 length equals 16 residues. For the CDR3, the DNA is TGTGCCAGCAGGGCCGGGACAGGGGGCTATAATTCACCCCTCCACTTT. Protein sequence: CASRAGTGGYNSPLHF.

This clonotype was seen many times. V usage is TRBV18 and J usage is TRBJ1-2; TRBD1 aligns across 8 bases. The CDR3 loop spans 14 amino acids. Unmatched junction bases numbered 7, after V lost 3 bases and J lost 7 bases. Germline V gene sequence: CDR1 KGHSH, CDR2 LQKENI. CDR3 in DNA: TGTGCCAGCTCACCCCCGGGACAGGTCGGTGGCTACACCTTC. Translating gives CASSPPGQVGGYTF.

This clonotype has at least ten counts. The chain carries TRBV11-2 and TRBJ1-5, with TRBD1 as a possible D gene (5 bases). Germline loops: CDR1 SGHAT, CDR2 FQNNGV. CDR3 size: 13 residues. With 8 bases removed from V and 0 bases from J, the gap between germline ends came to 8 bases. This CDR3 is CASGQGSNQPQHF. The CDR3 nucleotides are TGTGCCAGCGGGCAGGGTAGCAATCAGCCCCAGCATTTT.

This clonotype has a count of ten or more. The gene calls are TRBV5-5 and TRBJ1-2; 7 bases align to TRBD1. Germline CDR1 reads SGHKS; CDR2 reads YYEKEE (reference sequence). This CDR3 is built from 14 residues. V lost 2 bases and J lost 3; bases outside the gene matches: 4. The CDR3 sequence is CASSFTGADYGYTF. The CDR3 DNA is TGTGCCAGCAGCTTCACAGGGGCGGACTATGGCTACACCTTC.

This clonotype was seen ten or more times. The rearrangement uses TRBV11-2 and TRBJ2-7; D tentatively reads TRBD1 or TRBD2 (5 bases each). Looked up from germline, CDR1 is SGHAT and CDR2 is FQNNGV. Trimming cost V 0 bases and J 6 bases, with 15 bases left between them. The CDR3 extends over 15 amino acids. In DNA, the CDR3 is TGTGCCAGCAGCTTAGATTTGGACGGGACCCTCGAGCAGTACTTC. Its protein product is CASSLDLDGTLEQYF.